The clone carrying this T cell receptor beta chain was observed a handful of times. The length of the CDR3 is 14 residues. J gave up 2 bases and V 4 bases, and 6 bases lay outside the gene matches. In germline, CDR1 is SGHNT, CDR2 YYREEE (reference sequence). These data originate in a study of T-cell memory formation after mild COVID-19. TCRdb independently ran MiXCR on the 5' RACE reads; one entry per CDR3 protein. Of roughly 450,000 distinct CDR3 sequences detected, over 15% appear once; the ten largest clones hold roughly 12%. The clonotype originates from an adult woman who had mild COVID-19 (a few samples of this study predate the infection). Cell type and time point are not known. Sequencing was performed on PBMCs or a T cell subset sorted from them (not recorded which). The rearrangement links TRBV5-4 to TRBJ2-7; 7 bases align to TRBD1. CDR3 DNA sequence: TGTGCCAGCAGCGTAGACAGGGTAACCTACGAGCAGTACTTC. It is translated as CASSVDRVTYEQYF. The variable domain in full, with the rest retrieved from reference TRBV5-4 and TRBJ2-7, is ETGVTQSPTHLIKTRGQQVTLRCSSQSGHNTVSWYQQALGQGPQFIFQYYREEENGRGNFPPRFSGLQFPNYSSELNVNALELDDSALYLCASSVDRVTYEQYFGPGTRLTVT.